The clone carrying this TCR beta chain was recorded at least ten times. The antigen remains undetermined. As to time point: sample taken at primary tumor resection. TCRs were sequenced from unsorted whole RNA of tumor, nontumor lung or PBMC. Samples were obtained from 65 to 80 donors, all untreated early-stage non-small cell lung cancer patients. The data are from a study of spatial heterogeneity in lung cancer. Germline CDR1 reads SQVTM; CDR2 reads ANQGSEA. The V and J ends lost 3 bases and 3 bases respectively, with 15 bases between them. This CDR3 is 14 amino acids long. Findings and caveats of the study: Blood contained ubiquitous expanded tumor TCRs more at resection than at follow-up.

TCR cDNA molecules each carried a unique molecular identifier. TCRdb re-called the 5' RACE reads through MiXCR, storing one row per CDR3 protein. The table shows some 37,000 distinct CDR3 sequences, with 7.5% to 8% occurring only once. This clonotype was obtained from a male donor with early-stage non-small cell lung cancer. The source material was PBMCs, sampled at surgery. The chain carries TRBV29-1 and TRBJ2-7, with D perhaps matching TRBD2 (7 bases). The CDR3 DNA is TGCAGCGTTGAGGGAGGGGGACGGAACTACGAGCAGTACTTC. As protein: CSVEGGGRNYEQYF.